These 3 T cell receptor beta chains originate from one sample sequenced in a study of blood T cells in healthy people across ages. For the second PCR, which ran for about 7 to 11 cycles, a sample-barcoded 5' primer and a J-beta primer mix were used. TCRdb called the 5' RACE reads again in MiXCR, with one record for every CDR3 protein. The data contain 1.6 million or so distinct CDR3 sequences, about 35% of them singletons. The sequencing sample was made of blood. The receptors come from a woman aged 25-40 years in good health.

V usage is TRBV4-2 and J usage is TRBJ1-2; D remains ambiguous. Germline V lookup: CDR1 LGHNA, CDR2 YNFKEQ. V gave up 6 bases and J gave up 8 bases, with 13 bases separating them. CDR3 length: 12 residues. The CDR3 reads CASSPAGTGYTF. CDR3 nucleotide sequence: TGTGCCAGCAGTCCGGCGGGCACCGGCTACACCTTC.

The V gene is TRBV7-9, the J gene TRBJ2-2; D not resolved. Germline V gene lookup returns CDR1 SEHNR and CDR2 FQNEAQ (reference sequence). Trimming pared 0 bases from V and 7 bases from J, leaving 6 bases between. This CDR3 is 13 amino acids long. CDR3 DNA sequence: TGTGCCAGCAGCTTAGCGGGTAACGGGGAGCTGTTTTTT. Translation gives CASSLAGNGELFF.

This clonotype showed up just a few times. This chain links TRBV6-2 or TRBV6-3 with TRBJ1-1; 7 bases are a match to TRBD1. Germline V CDR1 and CDR2: MNHEY, SVGEGT. This CDR3 is built from 14 residues. V gave up 6 bases and J gave up 3 bases; unmatched junction bases: 7. In DNA form, the CDR3 reads TGTGCCAGCAGACGACAGGGAAGGGACACTGAAGCTTTCTTT. It is translated as CASRRQGRDTEAFF.